The present entry profiles one T cell receptor beta chain with its context. The antigen is unknown. These data originate in a study of T cell repertoires in cytomegalovirus infection. Whole-study context: As its CMV epitopes, the study selected recently identified HLA-C-restricted and well-studied HLA-B-restricted targets.

V was pared by 4 bases and J by 7 bases, with 22 bases between. CDR3 length equals 16 residues. Germline CDR1 reads MDHEN; CDR2 reads SYDVKM. Regarding the study as a whole: People with CMV and the relevant HLA were identified by cumulative public TCR beta family frequency. The ex vivo response was dominated by HLA-C-restricted CMV-specific TCR beta clonotypes.

TCRdb analysed the reads with MiXCR anew, one entry per CDR3 protein. In the table there are a few hundred thousand distinct CDR3 sequences, roughly 42% of which are singletons. The receptor's source is a human donor in good health (CMV status not recorded). Some clones in this sample may be carry-over from other donors' samples. Here the sequenced sample was cultured PBMCs, taken from culture after CMV antigen stimulation. This sequence joins TRBV28 and TRBJ1-2; D may be TRBD1 (5 bases). CDR3 in amino acids: CASSWPRQSPGRGYTF. In nucleotides, the CDR3 is TGTGCCAGCAGTTGGCCCAGACAGTCACCTGGTCGTGGCTACACCTTC.